Described below is a single TCR beta chain sequence and its context. CDR3 length: 14 residues. After removal of 3 bases from V and 9 bases from J, the junction contained 6 bases not matched to a gene. Sequencing of TCR beta covered CD8+ and CD4+ T cells obtained from blood. The multiple sclerosis controls, all treatment-naive patients, had relapsing-remitting disease that was stable or active. Negative magnetic isolation gave CD8+ and CD4+ cells; FACS enriched CD8+ TEMRA. This entry belongs to a study of CD8 T cells in Susac syndrome. Reverse transcription of roughly 0.45 to 1 ug RNA used random hexamers. Amplification of TCR beta CDR3 was carried out by immunoSEQ multiplex PCR, which covered 54 Vbeta and 13 Jbeta segments. TCRdb re-called the immunoSEQ multiplex PCR reads with MiXCR, one entry per CDR3 protein. Seen here are about 300,000 distinct CDR3 sequences, roughly 85% observed once, and the top ten hold around 0.2%.

Source material: CD8+ T cells from PBMCs. V and J are TRBV12-3 or TRBV12-4 and TRBJ2-7; TRBD1 matches 12 bases. This TCR derives from a human donor with multiple sclerosis. DNA of the CDR3: TGTGCCAGCAGTTTTGGGGACAGGGGGCACGCGCAGTACTTC. Protein sequence: CASSFGDRGHAQYF.